Shown below are 21 T cell receptor beta chains from a single sample sequenced in a study of identical twins. One entry per CDR3 protein, called by TCRdb with MiXCR from the 5' RACE reads. This table has hundreds of thousands of distinct CDR3 sequences, over 8.5% appearing once. The sample also formed part of further work on yellow fever vaccine responses in identical twins.

The material sequenced was PBMCs. The receptors here all came from a woman under 30 in good health.

The gene calls are TRBV14 and TRBJ2-1, with a possible D match to TRBD2 (7 bases). The V end was cut by 3 bases, the J end by 3 bases, with 18 bases between. Looked up from germline, CDR1 is SGHDN and CDR2 is FVKESK. This CDR3 is built from 17 residues. CDR3 amino acids: CASSQGGLLRFYNEQFF. The CDR3 coding sequence is TGTGCCAGCAGCCAGGGGGGGCTCTTGAGGTTCTACAATGAGCAGTTCTTC.

In its sample, this clonotype was seen a few times. The V and J genes are TRBV7-2 and TRBJ2-7, with unresolved D. Trimming shortened V by 0 bases and J by 12 bases, and 12 bases separated the two germline ends. The CDR3 totals 12 residues. Looked up from germline, CDR1 is SGHTA and CDR2 is FQGNSA. CDR3 residues: CASSLADTVLYF. The CDR3 bases are TGTGCCAGCAGCTTAGCAGACACGGTTCTGTACTTC. The complete variable domain, with remaining parts taken from reference TRBV7-2 and TRBJ2-7, reads GAGVSQSPSNKVTEKGKDVELRCDPISGHTALYWYRQSLGQGLEFLIYFQGNSAPDKSGLPSDRFSAERTGGSVSTLTIQRTQQEDSAVYLCASSLADTVLYFGPGTRLTVT.

This clonotype was detected only a few times. The chain joins TRBV10-3 to TRBJ2-5; 11 bases match TRBD2. With V trimmed by 2 bases and J by 1 base, 3 bases remained unmatched. The CDR3 has 16 amino acids. Looked up from germline, CDR1 is ENHRY and CDR2 is SYGVKD. The CDR3 here is CAISETGTSGQETQYF. The CDR3 DNA sequence: TGTGCCATCAGTGAGACCGGGACTAGCGGCCAAGAGACCCAGTACTTC.

At least ten counts were recorded for this clonotype. The rearrangement links TRBV29-1 to TRBJ2-1; the D is unclear. CDR3 length equals 15 residues. Deletions cut 1 base from V and 4 bases from J, with 14 bases between. CDR1 SQVTM and CDR2 ANQGSEA come from the germline V gene. The chain's CDR3 is CSVEALPPRYNEQFF. In DNA form, the CDR3 reads TGCAGCGTTGAAGCCTTGCCACCCCGTTACAATGAGCAGTTCTTC.

This clonotype has a handful of counts. V and J are TRBV27 and TRBJ2-3, with D unresolved. V dropped 3 bases and J dropped 2 bases, with 12 bases sitting between them. This CDR3 contains 15 residues. The germline CDR1 and CDR2 sequences are MNHEY and SMNVEV (reference sequence). CDR3: CASSFLPPFTDTQYF. The CDR3 nucleotides are TGTGCCAGCAGTTTCCTGCCACCCTTCACAGATACGCAGTATTTT.

Ten or more counts support this clonotype. The genes are TRBV4-1 and TRBJ1-1, with 8 bases aligning to TRBD1. The junction had 5 bases not matched to a gene; V was cut back by 4 bases and J by 1 base. The V gene's germline CDR1 is MGHRA and CDR2 YSYEKL. This CDR3 comprises 15 residues. CDR3 sequence: CASSRHGQGNTEAFF. The CDR3 bases are TGCGCCAGCAGCCGCCATGGACAGGGGAACACTGAAGCTTTCTTT.

This clonotype was recorded many times. The V call is TRBV9, the J call TRBJ2-3; D may be TRBD1 or TRBD2 (5 bases each). Between the trimmed V and J ends, which lost 2 bases and 2 bases, there was a span of 12 bases. CDR3 size: 15 residues. Germline V lookup: CDR1 SGDLS, CDR2 YYNGEE. The CDR3 spells CASSVLSGATDTQYF. For the CDR3, the DNA is TGTGCCAGCAGCGTTCTTTCCGGGGCCACAGATACGCAGTATTTT.

This clonotype was seen ten or more times. The rearrangement joins TRBV10-3 to TRBJ2-6; D gene unclear. The CDR3 consists of 13 residues. Trimming stripped 8 bases from V and 1 base from J, with 6 bases between. Germline lookup yields CDR1 ENHRY and CDR2 SYGVKD. The CDR3, as DNA: TGTGCCATCCTGGAATCTGGGGCCAACGTCCTGACTTTC. Residues: CAILESGANVLTF.

The chain carries TRBV7-9 and TRBJ2-3, with D maybe TRBD2 (5 bases). The CDR3 runs 15 residues. The germline V gene encodes CDR1 SEHNR and CDR2 FQNEAQ (reference sequence). V was shortened by 2 bases and J by 0 bases, with 9 bases between the two germline ends. CDR3 bases: TGTGCCAGCAGCTTACTGAGGGCTAGCACAGATACGCAGTATTTT. Residues: CASSLLRASTDTQYF.

This clonotype has just a few counts. The rearrangement joins TRBV14 to TRBJ2-3, with D tentatively TRBD1 or TRBD2 (5 bases each). The CDR3 is 16 residues long. From germline, CDR1 is SGHDN and CDR2 FVKESK. V dropped 3 bases and J dropped 5 bases, with 18 bases sitting between them. CDR3 coding DNA: TGTGCCAGCAGCCACCCCGGGACCGAGAAAGGAGATACGCAGTATTTT. Protein product: CASSHPGTEKGDTQYF.

This clonotype came up a few times. CDR3 nucleotides: TGTGCCAGCAGTTCAAGCAATTCACCCCTCCACTTT. Its translation is CASSSSNSPLHF. The rearrangement joins TRBV12-3 or TRBV12-4 to TRBJ1-6; no clear D. This CDR3 is 12 amino acids long. The V gene lost 4 bases and the J gene lost 7 bases, with 5 bases spanning the gap.

This clonotype was picked up many times. This CDR3 reads CASSLYLSNQPQHF. For the CDR3, the DNA is TGTGCCAGCAGTTTATACCTCTCCAATCAGCCCCAGCATTTT. The chain uses TRBV28 and TRBJ1-5; unclear D gene. Germline loops: CDR1 MDHEN, CDR2 SYDVKM. The CDR3 loop spans 14 amino acids. V was clipped by 1 base and J by 3 bases, with 7 bases between them.

The sample holds many counts of this clonotype. This sequence joins TRBV6-6 and TRBJ2-5, with TRBD2 as a possible D gene (5 bases). Trimming cost V 7 bases and J 4 bases, with 13 bases left between them. The CDR3 runs to 13 residues. In germline, CDR1 is MNHNY, CDR2 SVGAGI (reference sequence). CDR3 residues: CASKPTSGETQYF. In nucleotides, the CDR3 is TGTGCCAGCAAACCCACTAGTGGAGAGACCCAGTACTTC.

The table lists this clonotype with a few counts. The V call is TRBV6-1, the J call TRBJ1-5; possible D gene TRBD1, 6 bases. CDR1 MNHNS and CDR2 SASEGT come from the germline V gene. The CDR3 is 15 amino acids. The V gene lost 7 bases and the J gene lost 0 bases, with 13 bases spanning the gap. The CDR3 sequence is CASNVGGYSNQPQHF. CDR3 nucleotides: TGTGCCAGCAACGTAGGGGGTTATAGCAATCAGCCCCAGCATTTT.

This clonotype was seen ten or more times. The gene calls are TRBV12-3 or TRBV12-4 and TRBJ2-7; TRBD2 is a possible D gene (5 bases). The CDR3 is made up of 12 amino acids. V lost 5 bases, J lost 3 bases, and 8 bases lay in between. The CDR3 nucleotides read TGTGCCAGCAGTCGAGGGAGCTACGAGCAGTACTTC. This codes for CASSRGSYEQYF.

The sample holds many counts of this clonotype. The chain couples TRBV15 to TRBJ1-2; TRBD1 agrees at 7 bases. Germline CDR1 reads LNHNV; CDR2 reads YYDKDF (reference sequence). Unmatched junction bases numbered 5, after V lost 0 bases and J lost 1 base. The CDR3 sequence is 16 residues long. The DNA for the CDR3 is TGTGCCACCAGCAGAGACCACCGACAGGGTAACTATGGCTACACCTTC. Its translation is CATSRDHRQGNYGYTF. Based on the CDR3 plus reference TRBV15 and TRBJ1-2, the full variable domain is DAMVIQNPRYQVTQFGKPVTLSCSQTLNHNVMYWYQQKSSQAPKLLFHYYDKDFNNEADTPDNFQSRRPNTSFCFLDIRSPGLGDTAMYLCATSRDHRQGNYGYTFGSGTRLTVV.

This clonotype was detected ten times or more. The chain carries TRBV2 and TRBJ1-1; 8 nucleotides align to TRBD1. This CDR3 is built from 14 residues. Germline V lookup: CDR1 SNHLY, CDR2 FYNNEI. V shed 6 bases, J shed 0 bases, and the junction held 3 bases outside the gene matches. CDR3 in amino acids: CASSDRGMNTEAFF. CDR3 nucleotides: TGTGCCAGCAGCGACAGGGGCATGAACACTGAAGCTTTCTTT. The full variable domain, in which reference TRBV2 and TRBJ1-1 provide the parts outside the CDR3, is EPEVTQTPSHQVTQMGQEVILRCVPISNHLYFYWYRQILGQKVEFLVSFYNNEISEKSEIFDDQFSVERPDGSNFTLKIRSTKLEDSAMYFCASSDRGMNTEAFFGQGTRLTVV.

The chain couples TRBV9 to TRBJ2-5; TRBD1 might be the D (5 bases). There are 13 residues in the CDR3. Trimming left V 2 bases short and J 5 bases short, with 10 bases between. Per the germline V gene, CDR1 is SGDLS and CDR2 is YYNGEE. In DNA form, the CDR3 reads TGTGCCAGCAGCGTTGACAGTTTGGAGACCCAGTACTTC. It specifies CASSVDSLETQYF.

This clonotype was observed a handful of times. The CDR3 DNA reads TGTGCCAGACTTAATGAGCAGTACTTC. This sequence encodes CARLNEQYF. The J gene is TRBJ2-7, the V gene TRBV27; D unresolved. The CDR3 loop spans 9 amino acids. The germline V gene encodes CDR1 MNHEY and CDR2 SMNVEV (reference sequence). Trimming took off 9 bases at V and 7 bases at J, with 7 bases between the two ends.

This clonotype was observed at least ten times. The rearrangement uses TRBV12-3 or TRBV12-4 and TRBJ2-1; perhaps TRBD2 as D (6 bases). V lost 5 bases and J lost 3, with 29 bases in between. The CDR3 is 20 amino acids. The chain's CDR3 is CASSPPGKAGLVFGYNEQFF. CDR3 nucleotide sequence: TGTGCCAGCAGTCCTCCGGGAAAGGCGGGGTTGGTCTTTGGCTACAATGAGCAGTTCTTC.

This clonotype has a count of ten or more. The chain has TRBV10-3 and TRBJ2-4, with unresolved D. Trimming shortened V by 0 bases and J by 5 bases, and 5 bases separated the two germline ends. Germline loops: CDR1 ENHRY, CDR2 SYGVKD. This CDR3 comprises 13 residues. This CDR3 reads CAISESNENIQYF. Written as DNA, the CDR3 is TGTGCCATCAGTGAGTCGAACGAAAACATTCAGTACTTC.